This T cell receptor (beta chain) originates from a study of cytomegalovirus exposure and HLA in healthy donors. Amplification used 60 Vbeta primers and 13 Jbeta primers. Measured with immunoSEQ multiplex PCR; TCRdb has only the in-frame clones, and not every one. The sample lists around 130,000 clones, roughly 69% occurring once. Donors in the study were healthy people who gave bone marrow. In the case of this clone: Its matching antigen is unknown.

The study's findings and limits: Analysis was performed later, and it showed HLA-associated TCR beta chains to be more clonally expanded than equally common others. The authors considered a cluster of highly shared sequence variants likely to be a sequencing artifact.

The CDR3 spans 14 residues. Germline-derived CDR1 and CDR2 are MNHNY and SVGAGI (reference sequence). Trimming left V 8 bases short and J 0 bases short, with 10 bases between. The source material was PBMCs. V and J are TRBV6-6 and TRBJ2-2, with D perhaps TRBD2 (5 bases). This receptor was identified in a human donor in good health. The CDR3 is CASGRTANTGELFF. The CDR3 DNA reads TGTGCCAGCGGAAGGACTGCGAACACCGGGGAGCTGTTTTTT.